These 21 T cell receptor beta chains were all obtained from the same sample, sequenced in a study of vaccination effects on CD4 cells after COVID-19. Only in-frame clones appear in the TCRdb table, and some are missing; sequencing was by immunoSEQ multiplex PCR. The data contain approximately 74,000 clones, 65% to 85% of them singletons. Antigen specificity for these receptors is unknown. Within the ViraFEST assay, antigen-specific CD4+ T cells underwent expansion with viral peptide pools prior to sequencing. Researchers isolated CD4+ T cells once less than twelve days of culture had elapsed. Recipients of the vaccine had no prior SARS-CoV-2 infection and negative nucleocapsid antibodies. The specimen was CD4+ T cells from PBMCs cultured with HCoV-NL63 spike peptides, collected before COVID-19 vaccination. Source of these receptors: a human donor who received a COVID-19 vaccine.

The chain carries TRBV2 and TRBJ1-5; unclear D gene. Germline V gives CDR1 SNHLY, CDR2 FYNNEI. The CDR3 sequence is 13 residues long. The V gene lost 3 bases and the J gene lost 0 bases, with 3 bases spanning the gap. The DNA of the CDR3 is TGTGCCAGCAGTGACAGTAGCAATCAGCCCCAGCATTTT. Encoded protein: CASSDSSNQPQHF. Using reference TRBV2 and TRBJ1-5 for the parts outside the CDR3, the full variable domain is EPEVTQTPSHQVTQMGQEVILRCVPISNHLYFYWYRQILGQKVEFLVSFYNNEISEKSEIFDDQFSVERPDGSNFTLKIRSTKLEDSAMYFCASSDSSNQPQHFGDGTRLSIL.

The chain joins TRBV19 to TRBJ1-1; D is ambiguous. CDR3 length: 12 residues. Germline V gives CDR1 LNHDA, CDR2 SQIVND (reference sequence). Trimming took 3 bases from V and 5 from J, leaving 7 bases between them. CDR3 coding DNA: TGTGCCAGTAGTATGGAGGCAACTGAAGCTTTCTTT. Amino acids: CASSMEATEAFF.

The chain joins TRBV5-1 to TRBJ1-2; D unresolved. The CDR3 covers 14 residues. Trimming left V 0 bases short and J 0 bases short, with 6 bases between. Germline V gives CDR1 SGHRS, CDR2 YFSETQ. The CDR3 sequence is CASSLEEANYGYTF. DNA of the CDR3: TGCGCCAGCAGCTTGGAAGAAGCTAACTATGGCTACACCTTC.

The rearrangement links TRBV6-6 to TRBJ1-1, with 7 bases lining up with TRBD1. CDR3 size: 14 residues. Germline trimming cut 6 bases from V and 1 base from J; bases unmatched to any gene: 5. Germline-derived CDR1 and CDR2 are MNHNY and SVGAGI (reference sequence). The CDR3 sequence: CASSPGTENTEAFF. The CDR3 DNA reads TGTGCCAGCAGCCCGGGGACAGAGAACACTGAAGCTTTCTTT.

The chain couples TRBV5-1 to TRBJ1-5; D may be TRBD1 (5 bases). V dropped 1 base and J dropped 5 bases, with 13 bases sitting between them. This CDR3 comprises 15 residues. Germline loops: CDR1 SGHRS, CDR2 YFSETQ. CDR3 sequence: CASSLYSGTDQPQHF. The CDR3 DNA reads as TGCGCCAGCAGCTTGTATTCAGGGACCGATCAGCCCCAGCATTTT.

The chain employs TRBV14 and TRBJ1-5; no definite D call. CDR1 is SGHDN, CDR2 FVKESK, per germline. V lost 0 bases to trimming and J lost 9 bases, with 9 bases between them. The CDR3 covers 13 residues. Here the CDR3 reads CASSQDLRGPQHF. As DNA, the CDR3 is TGTGCCAGCAGCCAAGATTTAAGAGGGCCCCAGCATTTT.

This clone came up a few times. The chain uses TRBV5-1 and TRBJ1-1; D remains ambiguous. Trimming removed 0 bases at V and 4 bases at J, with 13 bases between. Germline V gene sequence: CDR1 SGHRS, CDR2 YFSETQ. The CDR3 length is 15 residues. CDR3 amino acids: CASSLARGKITEAFF. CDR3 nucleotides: TGCGCCAGCAGCTTGGCTAGAGGGAAAATCACTGAAGCTTTCTTT.

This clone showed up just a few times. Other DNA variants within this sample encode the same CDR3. The CDR3 region is CAWSVQGNQPQHF. The CDR3 nucleotides read TGTGCCTGGAGTGTACAGGGAAATCAGCCCCAGCATTTT. The chain uses TRBV30 and TRBJ1-5; D is possibly TRBD1 (6 bases). Germline CDR1 reads GTSNPN; CDR2 reads SVGIG (reference sequence). This CDR3 contains 13 residues. V was cut by 0 bases and J by 4 bases, with 7 bases left in between.

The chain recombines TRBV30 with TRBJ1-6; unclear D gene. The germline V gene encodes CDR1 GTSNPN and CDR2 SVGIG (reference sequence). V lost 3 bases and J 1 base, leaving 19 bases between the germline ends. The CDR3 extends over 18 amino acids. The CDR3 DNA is TGTGCCTGGAGCTCCGATAGGAGCCCGTCTTCCTATAATTCACCCCTCCACTTT. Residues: CAWSSDRSPSSYNSPLHF.

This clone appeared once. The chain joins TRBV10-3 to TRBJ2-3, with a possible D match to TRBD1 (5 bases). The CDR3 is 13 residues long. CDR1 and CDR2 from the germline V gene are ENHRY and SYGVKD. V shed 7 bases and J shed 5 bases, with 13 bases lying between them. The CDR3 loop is CAIMTAGLDTQYF. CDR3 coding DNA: TGTGCCATCATGACGGCAGGGTTAGATACGCAGTATTTT.

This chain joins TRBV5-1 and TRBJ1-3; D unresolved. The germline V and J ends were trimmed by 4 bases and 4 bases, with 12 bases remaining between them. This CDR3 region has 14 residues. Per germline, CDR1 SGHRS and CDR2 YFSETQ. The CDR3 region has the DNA TGCGCCAGCAGCCCCCCCGGTGTAGGAAACACCATATATTTT. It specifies CASSPPGVGNTIYF.

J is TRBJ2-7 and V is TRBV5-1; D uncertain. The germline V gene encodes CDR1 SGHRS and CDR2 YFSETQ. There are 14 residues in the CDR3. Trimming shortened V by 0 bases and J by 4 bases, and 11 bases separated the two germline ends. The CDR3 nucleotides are TGCGCCAGCAGCTTGGGCGGATTATCTTACGAGCAGTACGTC. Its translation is CASSLGGLSYEQYV.

The DNA of the CDR3 is TGTGCCAGCAGATCCTATGGCTACACCTTC. Its protein is CASRSYGYTF. The rearrangement links TRBV6-6 to TRBJ1-2; D is ambiguous. V was clipped by 6 bases and J by 4 bases, with 3 bases between them. Germline loops: CDR1 MNHNY, CDR2 SVGAGI (reference sequence). CDR3 length equals 10 residues.

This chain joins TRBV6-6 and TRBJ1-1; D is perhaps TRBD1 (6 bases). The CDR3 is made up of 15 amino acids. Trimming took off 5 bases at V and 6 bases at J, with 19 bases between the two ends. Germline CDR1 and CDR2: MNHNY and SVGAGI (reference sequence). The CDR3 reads CASSPEMGARAEAFF. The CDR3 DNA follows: TGTGCCAGCAGTCCCGAGATGGGGGCAAGGGCTGAAGCTTTCTTT.

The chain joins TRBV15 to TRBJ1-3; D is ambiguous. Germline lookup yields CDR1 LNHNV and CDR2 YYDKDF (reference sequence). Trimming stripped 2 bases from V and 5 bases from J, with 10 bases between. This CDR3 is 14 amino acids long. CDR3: CATSRRVGRNTIYF. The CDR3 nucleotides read TGTGCCACCAGCAGAAGGGTCGGCAGAAACACCATATATTTT.

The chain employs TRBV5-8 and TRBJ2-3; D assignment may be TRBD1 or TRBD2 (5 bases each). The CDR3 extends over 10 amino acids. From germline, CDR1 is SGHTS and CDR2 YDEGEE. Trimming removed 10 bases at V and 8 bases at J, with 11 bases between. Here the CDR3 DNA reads TGTGCCGCGATTGGGGGTACGCAGTATTTT. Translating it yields CAAIGGTQYF.

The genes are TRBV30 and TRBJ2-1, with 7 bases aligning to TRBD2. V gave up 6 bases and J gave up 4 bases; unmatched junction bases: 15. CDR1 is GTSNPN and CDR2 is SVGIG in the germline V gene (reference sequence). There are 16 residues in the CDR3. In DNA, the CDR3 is TGTGCCTGCCGATCAGTAGCGGGCGACTTATACAATGAGCAGTTCTTC. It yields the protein CACRSVAGDLYNEQFF.

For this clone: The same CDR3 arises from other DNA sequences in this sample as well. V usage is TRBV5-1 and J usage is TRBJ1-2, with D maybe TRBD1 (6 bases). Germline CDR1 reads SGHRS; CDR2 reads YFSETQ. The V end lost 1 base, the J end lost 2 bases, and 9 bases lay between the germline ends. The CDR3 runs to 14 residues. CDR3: CASSLSQGNYGYTF. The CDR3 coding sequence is TGCGCCAGCAGCTTGAGTCAGGGGAACTATGGCTACACCTTC.

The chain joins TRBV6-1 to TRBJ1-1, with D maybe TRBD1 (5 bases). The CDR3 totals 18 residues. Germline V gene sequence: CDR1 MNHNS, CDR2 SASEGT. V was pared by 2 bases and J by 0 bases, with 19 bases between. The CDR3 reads CASSEQGWRGSMNTEAFF. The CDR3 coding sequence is TGTGCCAGCAGTGAACAGGGTTGGAGGGGCTCTATGAACACTGAAGCTTTCTTT.

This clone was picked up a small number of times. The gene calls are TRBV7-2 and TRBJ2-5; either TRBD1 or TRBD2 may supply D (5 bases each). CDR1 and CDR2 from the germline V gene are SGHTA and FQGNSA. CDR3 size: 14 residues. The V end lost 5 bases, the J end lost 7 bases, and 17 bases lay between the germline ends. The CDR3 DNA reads TGTGCCAGCAGCCCCGGGACCGCCTCTTGGACCCAGTACTTC. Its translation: CASSPGTASWTQYF.

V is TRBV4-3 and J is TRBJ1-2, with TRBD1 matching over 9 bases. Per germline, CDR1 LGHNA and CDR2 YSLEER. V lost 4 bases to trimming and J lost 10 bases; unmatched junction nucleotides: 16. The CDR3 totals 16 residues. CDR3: CASSPGQGPSQQAYTF. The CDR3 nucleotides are TGCGCCAGCAGCCCCGGACAGGGGCCTTCCCAGCAAGCCTACACCTTC.